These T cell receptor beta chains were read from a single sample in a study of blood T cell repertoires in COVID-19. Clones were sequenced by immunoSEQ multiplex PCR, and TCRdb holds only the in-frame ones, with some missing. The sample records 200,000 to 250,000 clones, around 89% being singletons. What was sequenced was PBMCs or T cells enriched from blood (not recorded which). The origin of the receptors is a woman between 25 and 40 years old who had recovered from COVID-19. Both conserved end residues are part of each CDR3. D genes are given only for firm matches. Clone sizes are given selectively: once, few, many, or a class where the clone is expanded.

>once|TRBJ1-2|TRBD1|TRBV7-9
TGTGCCAGCAGCTTAGCCGGGACAGGGTCCAACTATGGCTACACCTTC
CASSLAGTGSNYGYTF
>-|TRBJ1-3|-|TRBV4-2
TGTGCCAGCAGTACAAGCTCTGGAAACACCATATATTTT
CASSTSSGNTIYF
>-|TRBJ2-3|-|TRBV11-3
TGTGCCAGCAGCTTAGGCCAGACTAGCACAGATACGCAGTATTTT
CASSLGQTSTDTQYF
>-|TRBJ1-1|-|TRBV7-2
TGTGCCAGCAGCGCGCGACGGGGAACTGAAGCTTTCTTT
CASSARRGTEAFF
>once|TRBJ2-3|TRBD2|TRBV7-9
TGTGCCAGCAGCTTATTGGCGGGGGGCTCAGATACGCAGTATTTT
CASSLLAGGSDTQYF
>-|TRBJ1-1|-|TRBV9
TGTGCCAGCACCCTTTTAATGAACACTGAAGCTTTCTTT
CASTLLMNTEAFF
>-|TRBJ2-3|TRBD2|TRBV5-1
TGCGCCAGCAGGCGGCGCGGGACTAGCGGGACTGATACGCAGTATTTT
CASRRRGTSGTDTQYF
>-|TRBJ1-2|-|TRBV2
TGTGCCAGCAGTGACAAGGGGGGGAACTATGGCTACACCTTC
CASSDKGGNYGYTF
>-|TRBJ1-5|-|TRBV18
TGTGCCAGCTCACCAGCTCTCAGGGCACCCAATCAGCCCCAGCATTTT
CASSPALRAPNQPQHF
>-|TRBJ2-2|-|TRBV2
TGTGCCAGCAGTTTGACAGTCCCACGCACCGGGGAGCTGTTTTTT
CASSLTVPRTGELFF
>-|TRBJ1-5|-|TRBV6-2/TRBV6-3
TGTGCCAGCAGCTCCTATAGCAATCAGCCCCAGCATTTT
CASSSYSNQPQHF
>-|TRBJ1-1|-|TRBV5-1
TGCGCCAGCAGCTTGAAGTGGGACTCTGAAGCTTTCTTT
CASSLKWDSEAFF
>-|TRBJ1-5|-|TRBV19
TGTGCCAGTAGTACGGACTCCTCGGGGAGTCAGCCCCAGCATTTT
CASSTDSSGSQPQHF
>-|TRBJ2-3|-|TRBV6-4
TGTGCCAGCAGTGAGGGGGGGGCAGTCGCAGATACGCAGTATTTT
CASSEGGAVADTQYF
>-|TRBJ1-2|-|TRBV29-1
TGCAGCGTTGAAGATCGCAGGGATGACTATGGCTACACCTTC
CSVEDRRDDYGYTF
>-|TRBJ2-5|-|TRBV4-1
TGCGCCAGCAGCCAAGAGGTAGCAGCCGAGACCCAGTACTTC
CASSQEVAAETQYF